This T cell receptor beta chain was sequenced for a study of cytomegalovirus exposure and HLA in healthy donors. Regarding the study as a whole: The authors later linked a missense DCLRE1C variant to TCR beta V- and J-gene trimming. Per a prior analysis, the majority of TCR beta V segments were productive roughly 87% or roughly 30% of the time.

CDR1 is GTSNPN, CDR2 SVGIG, per germline (reference sequence). The CDR3 has 14 residues. With V trimmed by 8 bases and J by 3 bases, 12 bases remained unmatched. Both 60 Vbeta primers and 13 Jbeta primers went into the PCR. The assay was immunoSEQ multiplex PCR, and TCRdb's table has in-frame clones only and misses some. The sample has 200,000 to 250,000 clones; roughly 70% are singletons. Of note for this clone: The antigen is unknown.

The chain recombines TRBV30 with TRBJ1-2; 7 bases agree with TRBD1. Specimen: PBMCs. This clonotype was obtained from a woman in her 30s in good health and CMV-seronegative. Here the CDR3 reads CANKGNRGDYGYTF. The CDR3 DNA follows: TGTGCCAACAAAGGGAACAGGGGTGACTATGGCTACACCTTC.